The T cell receptor (beta chain) under discussion was sequenced for a study of shared clonotypes between healthy human individuals. It was about 190 ng DNA, some 30,000 T cell genomes, that sorted-subset replicate PCRs used. Per the authors' pipeline: Filtering of immunoSEQ junctional sequences could not match full-length read filtering. The repertoire was sequenced with immunoSEQ multiplex PCR; TCRdb's copy has only in-frame clones and lacks some. Clonal size and the V and J genes are those of that table, whereas D and trimming came from the DNA. The table lists more than 2,000,000 clones, roughly nine tenths of them singletons. With respect to this clone: Its antigen is as yet unknown.

Findings and limits, study-wide: Estimated richness was generally greater in naive than memory subsets. Sampling used blood alone; tissue repertoires probably differ.

Trimming stripped 7 bases from V and 4 bases from J, with 16 bases between. Germline CDR1 is MDHEN and CDR2 is SYDVKM. CDR3 length: 14 residues. The chain carries TRBV28 and TRBJ1-2; D might be TRBD1 (6 bases). The sequence came from a man younger than 35 in good health. The sequenced material came from naive CD4+ T cells sorted from blood. This sample's subset: CD45RA+ positively selected. The DNA of the CDR3 is TGTGCCAGCAACCGAGGGGGAGGGAGCTATGGCTACACCTTC. This sequence encodes CASNRGGGSYGYTF.